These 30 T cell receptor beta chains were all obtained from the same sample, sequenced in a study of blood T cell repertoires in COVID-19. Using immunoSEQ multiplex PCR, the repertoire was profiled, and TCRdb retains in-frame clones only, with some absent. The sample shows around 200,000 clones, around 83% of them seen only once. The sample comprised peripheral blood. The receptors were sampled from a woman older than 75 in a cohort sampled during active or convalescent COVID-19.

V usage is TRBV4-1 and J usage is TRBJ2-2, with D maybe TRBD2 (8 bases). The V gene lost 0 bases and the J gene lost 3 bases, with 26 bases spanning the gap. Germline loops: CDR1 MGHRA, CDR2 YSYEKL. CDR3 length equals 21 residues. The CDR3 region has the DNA TGCGCCAGCAGCCAAGATGGGGGACAGAGTATTAGCGGGATCCACACCGGGGAGCTGTTTTTT. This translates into CASSQDGGQSISGIHTGELFF.

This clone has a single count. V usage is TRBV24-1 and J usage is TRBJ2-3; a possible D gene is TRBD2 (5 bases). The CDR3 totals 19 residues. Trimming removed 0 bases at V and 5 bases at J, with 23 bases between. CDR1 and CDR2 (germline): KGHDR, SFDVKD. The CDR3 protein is CATSDLTESRALGGDTQYF. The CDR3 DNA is TGTGCCACCAGTGATTTGACTGAAAGCCGGGCCCTCGGAGGAGATACGCAGTATTTT.

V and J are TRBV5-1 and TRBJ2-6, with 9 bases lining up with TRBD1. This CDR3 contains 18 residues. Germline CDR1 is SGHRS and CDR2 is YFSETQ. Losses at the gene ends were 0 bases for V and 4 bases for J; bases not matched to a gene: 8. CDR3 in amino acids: CASSLAGQGISGANVLTF. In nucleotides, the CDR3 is TGCGCCAGCAGCTTGGCCGGACAGGGGATCTCCGGGGCCAACGTCCTGACTTTC.

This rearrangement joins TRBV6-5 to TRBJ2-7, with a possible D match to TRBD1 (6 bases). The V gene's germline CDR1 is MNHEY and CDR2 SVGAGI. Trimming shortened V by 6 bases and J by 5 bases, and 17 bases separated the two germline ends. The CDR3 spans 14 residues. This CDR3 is CASRRQVQSNEQYF. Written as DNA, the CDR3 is TGTGCCAGCAGGAGACAGGTCCAGAGTAACGAGCAGTACTTC.

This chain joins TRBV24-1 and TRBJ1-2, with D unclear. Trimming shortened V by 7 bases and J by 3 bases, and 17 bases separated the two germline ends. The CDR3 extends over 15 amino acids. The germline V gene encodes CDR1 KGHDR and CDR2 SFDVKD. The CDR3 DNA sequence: TGTGCCACCAGCTCGGACGGACTTTCTTACTATGGCTACACCTTC. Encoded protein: CATSSDGLSYYGYTF.

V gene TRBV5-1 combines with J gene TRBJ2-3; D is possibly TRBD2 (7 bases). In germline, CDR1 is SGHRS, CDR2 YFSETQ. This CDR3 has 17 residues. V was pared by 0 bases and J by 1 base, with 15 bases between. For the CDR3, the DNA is TGCGCCAGCAGCTTGGGGGCGGGGGCCGGTGGCACAGATACGCAGTATTTT. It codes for CASSLGAGAGGTDTQYF.

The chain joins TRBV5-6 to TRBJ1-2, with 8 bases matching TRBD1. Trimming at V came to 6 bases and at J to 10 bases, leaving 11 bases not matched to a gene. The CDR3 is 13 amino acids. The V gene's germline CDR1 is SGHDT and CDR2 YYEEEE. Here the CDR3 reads CASTPSTGAAYTF. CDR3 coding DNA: TGTGCCAGCACACCGTCGACAGGGGCGGCCTACACCTTC.

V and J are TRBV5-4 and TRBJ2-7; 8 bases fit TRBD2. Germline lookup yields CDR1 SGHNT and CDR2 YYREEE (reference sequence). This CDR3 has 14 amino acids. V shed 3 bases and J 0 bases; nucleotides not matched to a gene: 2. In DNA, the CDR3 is TGTGCCAGCAGCTCGCGGGGGGACTCCTACGAGCAGTACTTC. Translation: CASSSRGDSYEQYF.

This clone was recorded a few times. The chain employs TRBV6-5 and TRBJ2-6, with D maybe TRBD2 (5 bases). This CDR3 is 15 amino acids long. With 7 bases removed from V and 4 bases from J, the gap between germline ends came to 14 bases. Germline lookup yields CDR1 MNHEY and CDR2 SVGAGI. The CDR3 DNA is TGTGCCAGCAACCCCACTCCGGGGGGGGCCAACGTCCTGACTTTC. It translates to CASNPTPGGANVLTF.

The CDR3 sequence: CASRKSSTYEQYF. DNA for the CDR3: TGTGCCAGCAGAAAGAGTAGCACCTACGAGCAGTACTTC. This sequence joins TRBV28 and TRBJ2-7; no clear D. CDR1 is MDHEN, CDR2 SYDVKM, per germline. Trimming left V 6 bases short and J 2 bases short, with 11 bases between. The CDR3 sequence is 13 residues long.

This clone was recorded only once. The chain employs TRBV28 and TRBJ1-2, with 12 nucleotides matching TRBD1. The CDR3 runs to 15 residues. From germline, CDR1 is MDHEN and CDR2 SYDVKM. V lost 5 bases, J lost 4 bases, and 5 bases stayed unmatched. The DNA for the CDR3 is TGTGCCAGCAGTGGGGGACAGGGGGCTGGCTATGGCTACACCTTC. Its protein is CASSGGQGAGYGYTF.

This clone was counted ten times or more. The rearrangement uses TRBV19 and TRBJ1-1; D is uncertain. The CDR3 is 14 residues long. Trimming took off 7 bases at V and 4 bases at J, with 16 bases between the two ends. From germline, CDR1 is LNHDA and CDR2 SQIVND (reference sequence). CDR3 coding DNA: TGTGCCAGTACTAGAAGTCCCGGATCCACTGAAGCTTTCTTT. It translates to CASTRSPGSTEAFF.

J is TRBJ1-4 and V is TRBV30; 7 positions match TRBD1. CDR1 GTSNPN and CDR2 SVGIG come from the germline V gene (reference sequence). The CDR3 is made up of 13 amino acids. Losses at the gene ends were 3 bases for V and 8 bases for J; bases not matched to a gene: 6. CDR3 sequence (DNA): TGTGCCTGGAGGCAGGGGGTCGGAGAAAAACTGTTTTTT. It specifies CAWRQGVGEKLFF.

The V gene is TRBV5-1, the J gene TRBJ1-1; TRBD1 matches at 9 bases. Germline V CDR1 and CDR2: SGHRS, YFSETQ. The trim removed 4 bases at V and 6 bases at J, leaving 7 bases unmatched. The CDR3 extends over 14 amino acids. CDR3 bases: TGCGCCAGCAGCAAGGGACAGGGAGGGTCTGAAGCTTTCTTT. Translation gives CASSKGQGGSEAFF.

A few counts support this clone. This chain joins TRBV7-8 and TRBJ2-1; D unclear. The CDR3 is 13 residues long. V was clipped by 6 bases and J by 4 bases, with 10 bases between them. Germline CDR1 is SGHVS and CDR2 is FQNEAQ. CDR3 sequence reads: CASRRDIYNEQFF. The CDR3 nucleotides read TGTGCCAGCAGGCGTGACATATACAATGAGCAGTTCTTC.

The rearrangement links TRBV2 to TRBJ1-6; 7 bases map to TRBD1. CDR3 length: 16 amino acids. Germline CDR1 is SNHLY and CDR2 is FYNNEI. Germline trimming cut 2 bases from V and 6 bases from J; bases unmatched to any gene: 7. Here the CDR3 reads CASSELDRVRNSPLHF. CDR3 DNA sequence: TGTGCCAGCAGTGAACTAGACAGGGTCCGTAATTCACCCCTCCACTTT.

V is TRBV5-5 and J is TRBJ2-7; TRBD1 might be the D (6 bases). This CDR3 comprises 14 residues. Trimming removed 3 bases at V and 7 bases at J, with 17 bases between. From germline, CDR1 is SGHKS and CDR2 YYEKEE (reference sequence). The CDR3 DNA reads TGTGCCAGCAGCTCCGAAACAGGGAGCTGGGAGCAGTACTTC. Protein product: CASSSETGSWEQYF.

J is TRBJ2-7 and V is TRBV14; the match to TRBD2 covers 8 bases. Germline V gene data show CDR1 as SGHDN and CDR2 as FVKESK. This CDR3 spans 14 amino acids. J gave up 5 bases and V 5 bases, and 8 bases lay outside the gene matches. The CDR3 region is CASSGGTSFDEQYV. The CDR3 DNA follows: TGTGCCAGCAGCGGAGGGACTAGTTTCGACGAGCAGTACGTC.

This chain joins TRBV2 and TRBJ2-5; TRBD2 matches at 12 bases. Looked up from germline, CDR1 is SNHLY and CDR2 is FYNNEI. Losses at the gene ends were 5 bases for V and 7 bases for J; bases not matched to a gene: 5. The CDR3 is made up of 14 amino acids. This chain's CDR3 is CASSSSGRAGTQYF. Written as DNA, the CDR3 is TGTGCCAGCAGTTCTAGCGGGAGGGCCGGGACCCAGTACTTC.

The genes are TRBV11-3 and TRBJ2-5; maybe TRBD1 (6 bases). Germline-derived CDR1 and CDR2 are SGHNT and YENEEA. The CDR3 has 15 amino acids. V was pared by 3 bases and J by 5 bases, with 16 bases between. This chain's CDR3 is CASSFRGFDGETQYF. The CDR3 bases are TGTGCCAGCAGCTTTAGGGGGTTTGATGGGGAGACCCAGTACTTC.

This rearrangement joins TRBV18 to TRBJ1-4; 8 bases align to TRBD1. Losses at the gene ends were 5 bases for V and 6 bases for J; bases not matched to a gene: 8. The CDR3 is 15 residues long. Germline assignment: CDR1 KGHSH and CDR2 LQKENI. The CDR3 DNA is TGTGCCAGCTCATCGCAGGGGGCGCCCGATGAAAAACTGTTTTTT. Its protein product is CASSSQGAPDEKLFF.

The CDR3 nucleotides read TGCGCCAGCGAGCTAGCGGGGGGGATCTACAATGAGCAGTTCTTC. Its protein is CASELAGGIYNEQFF. This chain connects TRBV5-1 to TRBJ2-1, with 12 nucleotides matching TRBD2. The ends lost 7 bases at V and 3 bases at J; junction bases unmatched: 5. Germline CDR1 reads SGHRS; CDR2 reads YFSETQ. The CDR3 length is 15 residues.

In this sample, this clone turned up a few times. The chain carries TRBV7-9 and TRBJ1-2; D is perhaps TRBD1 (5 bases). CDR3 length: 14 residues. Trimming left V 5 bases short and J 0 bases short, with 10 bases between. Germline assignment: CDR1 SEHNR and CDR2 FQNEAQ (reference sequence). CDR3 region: CASSQQGTNYGYTF. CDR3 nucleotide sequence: TGTGCCAGCAGCCAGCAGGGCACTAACTATGGCTACACCTTC. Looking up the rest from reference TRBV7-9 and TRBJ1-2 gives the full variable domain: DTGVSQNPRHKITKRGQNVTFRCDPISEHNRLYWYRQTLGQGPEFLTYFQNEAQLEKSRLLSDRFSAERPKGSFSTLEIQRTEQGDSAMYLCASSQQGTNYGYTFGSGTRLTVV.

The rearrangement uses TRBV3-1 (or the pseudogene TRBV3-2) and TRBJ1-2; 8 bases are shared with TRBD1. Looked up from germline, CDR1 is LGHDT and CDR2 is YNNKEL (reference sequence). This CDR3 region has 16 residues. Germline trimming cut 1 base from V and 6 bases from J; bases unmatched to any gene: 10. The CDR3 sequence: CASSQGLVSGGNGYTF. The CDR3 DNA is TGTGCCAGCAGCCAAGGGTTGGTGTCAGGGGGCAATGGCTACACCTTC.

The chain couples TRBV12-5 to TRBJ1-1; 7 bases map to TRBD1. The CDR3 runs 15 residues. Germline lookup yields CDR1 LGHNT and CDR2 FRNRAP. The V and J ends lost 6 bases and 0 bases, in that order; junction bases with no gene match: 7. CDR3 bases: TGTGCTAGTGGCCCTAGGGACAGTTTGAACACTGAAGCTTTCTTT. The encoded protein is CASGPRDSLNTEAFF.

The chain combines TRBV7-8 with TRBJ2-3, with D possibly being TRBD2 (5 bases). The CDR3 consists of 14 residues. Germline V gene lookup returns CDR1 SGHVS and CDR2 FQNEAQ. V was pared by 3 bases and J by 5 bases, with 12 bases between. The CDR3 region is CASSFSSGVDTQYF. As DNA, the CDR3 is TGTGCCAGCAGCTTCTCTTCCGGGGTAGATACGCAGTATTTT.

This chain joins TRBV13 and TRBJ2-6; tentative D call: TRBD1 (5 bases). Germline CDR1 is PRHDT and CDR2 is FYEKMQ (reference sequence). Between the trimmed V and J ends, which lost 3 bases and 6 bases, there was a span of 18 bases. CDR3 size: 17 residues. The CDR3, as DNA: TGTGCCAGCAGCTTCCAGGGCCCGTTTCTAGAGGCCAACGTCCTGACTTTC. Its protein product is CASSFQGPFLEANVLTF. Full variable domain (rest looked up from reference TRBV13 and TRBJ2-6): AAGVIQSPRHLIKEKRETATLKCYPIPRHDTVYWYQQGPGQDPQFLISFYEKMQSDKGSIPDRFSAQQFSDYHSELNMSSLELGDSALYFCASSFQGPFLEANVLTFGAGSRLTVL.

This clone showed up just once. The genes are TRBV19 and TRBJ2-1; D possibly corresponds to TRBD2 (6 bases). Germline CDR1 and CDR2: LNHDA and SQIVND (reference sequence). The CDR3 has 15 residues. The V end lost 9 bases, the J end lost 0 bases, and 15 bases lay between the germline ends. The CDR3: CASSPSTSSYNEQFF. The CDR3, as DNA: TGTGCCAGCAGCCCATCGACTAGCTCCTACAATGAGCAGTTCTTC.

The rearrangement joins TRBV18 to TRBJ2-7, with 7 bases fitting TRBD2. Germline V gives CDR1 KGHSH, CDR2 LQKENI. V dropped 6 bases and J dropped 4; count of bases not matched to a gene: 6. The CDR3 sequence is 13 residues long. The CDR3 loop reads CASSGGMAYEQYV. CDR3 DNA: TGTGCCAGCTCCGGGGGGATGGCTTACGAGCAGTACGTC.

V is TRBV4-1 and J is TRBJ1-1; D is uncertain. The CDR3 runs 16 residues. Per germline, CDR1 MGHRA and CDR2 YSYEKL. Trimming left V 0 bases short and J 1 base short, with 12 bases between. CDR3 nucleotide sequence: TGCGCCAGCAGCCAAGATGTGGGAGAATCGAACACTGAAGCTTTCTTT. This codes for CASSQDVGESNTEAFF.